These 28 T cell receptor beta chains were sequenced from one sample in a study of T cell changes during pregnancy in multiple sclerosis. Assay used: immunoSEQ multiplex PCR; TCRdb lists only in-frame clones, some missing. The sample records about 89,000 clones, about 91% being singletons. The sample was peripheral blood, taken after pregnancy. The source is a female donor in good health, enrolled as a control in a pregnancy study.

The gene calls are TRBV6-1 and TRBJ2-3, with 10 nucleotides matching TRBD2. Germline V gene data show CDR1 as MNHNS and CDR2 as SASEGT. The CDR3 contains 15 residues. The V and J ends lost 6 bases and 2 bases, in that order; junction bases with no gene match: 5. The CDR3 is CASRHGTSDTDTQYF. Here the CDR3 DNA reads TGTGCCAGCAGGCACGGGACTAGCGACACAGATACGCAGTATTTT.

CDR3 sequence (DNA): TGTGCCAGCAGCTTCCGTCCCCGGGACAGGGGGTACAATGAGCAGTTCTTC. Its translation: CASSFRPRDRGYNEQFF. V is TRBV7-8 and J is TRBJ2-1; 11 bases line up with TRBD1. CDR3 length equals 17 residues. The V and J ends lost 3 bases and 4 bases, in that order; junction bases with no gene match: 8. Germline V gives CDR1 SGHVS, CDR2 FQNEAQ.

The rearrangement joins TRBV6-5 to TRBJ1-6, with 10 bases identical to TRBD1. CDR1 MNHEY and CDR2 SVGAGI come from the germline V gene. The CDR3 runs to 12 residues. The V and J ends lost 5 bases and 19 bases, in that order; junction bases with no gene match: 8. CDR3 sequence (DNA): TGTGCCAGCAGTCGTGACAGGGGGCTTCTTCACTTT. This sequence encodes CASSRDRGLLHF.

A few counts support this clone. V gene TRBV11-3 combines with J gene TRBJ2-7; D may be TRBD2 (5 bases). Germline-derived CDR1 and CDR2 are SGHNT and YENEEA. The CDR3 runs 17 residues. The germline V and J ends were trimmed by 4 bases and 2 bases, with 21 bases remaining between them. The CDR3 nucleotides read TGTGCCAGCAGCTCCTGCCTAGCCAAGGGTGTAACCTACGAGCAGTACTTC. It codes for CASSSCLAKGVTYEQYF.

V is TRBV6-5 and J is TRBJ2-1; 8 bases are a match to TRBD2. The trim removed 2 bases at V and 6 bases at J, leaving 6 bases unmatched. Germline V gene lookup returns CDR1 MNHEY and CDR2 SVGAGI. This CDR3 region has 15 residues. The CDR3 sequence: CASSYTSGGGNEQFF. In DNA, the CDR3 is TGTGCCAGCAGTTACACTAGCGGTGGGGGCAATGAGCAGTTCTTC.

This clone appeared once. The CDR3 spells CASSYDGVELFF. Written as DNA, the CDR3 is TGTGCCAGCAGTTACGACGGGGTAGAACTGTTTTTT. V usage is TRBV6-5 and J usage is TRBJ1-4; D gene unclear. Germline lookup yields CDR1 MNHEY and CDR2 SVGAGI. This CDR3 is built from 12 residues. V was cut by 2 bases and J by 12 bases, with 10 bases left in between.

This chain links TRBV5-1 with TRBJ1-3; D might be TRBD1 (5 bases). With 4 bases removed from V and 2 bases from J, the gap between germline ends came to 13 bases. CDR1 and CDR2 from the germline V gene are SGHRS and YFSETQ. The CDR3 length is 15 residues. CDR3 sequence reads: CASSPAGVAGNTIYF. The DNA for the CDR3 is TGCGCCAGCAGCCCGGCGGGGGTAGCTGGAAACACCATATATTTT. Full variable domain (missing parts from reference TRBV5-1 and TRBJ1-3): KAGVTQTPRYLIKTRGQQVTLSCSPISGHRSVSWYQQTPGQGLQFLFEYFSETQRNKGNFPGRFSGRQFSNSRSEMNVSTLELGDSALYLCASSPAGVAGNTIYFGEGSWLTVV.

The chain couples TRBV20-1 to TRBJ2-7; TRBD2 might be the D (5 bases). CDR3 length equals 11 residues. The germline CDR1 and CDR2 sequences are DFQATT and SNEGSKA (reference sequence). The germline V and J ends were trimmed by 6 bases and 4 bases, with 10 bases remaining between them. CDR3 amino acids: CSAGRRYEQYF. CDR3 coding DNA: TGCAGTGCCGGGCGGAGGTACGAGCAGTACTTC.

The chain combines TRBV6-1 with TRBJ2-3, with 7 nucleotides matching TRBD2. The germline CDR1 and CDR2 sequences are MNHNS and SASEGT. The junction had 4 bases not matched to a gene; V was cut back by 2 bases and J by 2 bases. The length of the CDR3 is 15 residues. The CDR3 region is CASSEMGLYTDTQYF. The CDR3 region has the DNA TGTGCCAGCAGTGAAATGGGACTATACACAGATACGCAGTATTTT.

V usage is TRBV18 and J usage is TRBJ1-2; TRBD1 agrees at 7 bases. Germline-derived CDR1 and CDR2 are KGHSH and LQKENI. The CDR3 has 15 amino acids. The V segment lost 3 bases and the J segment 1 base; nucleotides outside the gene matches: 5. The chain's CDR3 is CASSPMTGSNYGYTF. The CDR3 region has the DNA TGTGCCAGCTCACCGATGACAGGGAGTAACTATGGCTACACCTTC.

The chain joins TRBV6-6 to TRBJ2-2, with 7 bases that match TRBD1. V lost 7 bases and J lost 6; bases outside the gene matches: 5. This CDR3 spans 13 amino acids. The V gene's germline CDR1 is MNHNY and CDR2 SVGAGI (reference sequence). The CDR3 here is CASISQGAGELFF. CDR3 in DNA: TGTGCCAGCATTTCTCAGGGGGCCGGGGAGCTGTTTTTT.

This clone was seen only once. The chain employs TRBV7-2 and TRBJ2-5; 11 positions agree with TRBD2. V dropped 2 bases and J dropped 5; count of bases not matched to a gene: 4. The CDR3 consists of 15 residues. Germline V gives CDR1 SGHTA, CDR2 FQGNSA. The CDR3 DNA reads TGTGCCAGCAGCTTAACTAGCGGGAGCGGGGAGACCCAGTACTTC. It is translated as CASSLTSGSGETQYF.

This chain joins TRBV18 and TRBJ1-1; D is undetermined. The CDR3 covers 12 residues. Germline V gene lookup returns CDR1 KGHSH and CDR2 LQKENI. Trimming removed 3 bases from V and 8 bases from J, with 10 bases in between. The CDR3 nucleotides read TGTGCCAGCTCACCCACCTCGGGGGAAGCTTTCTTT. It encodes CASSPTSGEAFF.

The chain uses TRBV28 and TRBJ2-6; the match to TRBD1 covers 9 bases. V shed 0 bases, J shed 0 bases, and the junction held 3 bases outside the gene matches. Germline V gene data show CDR1 as MDHEN and CDR2 as SYDVKM. CDR3 length equals 18 residues. The CDR3, as DNA: TGTGCCAGCAGTTTATGGGACAGGGGCAGCTCTGGGGCCAACGTCCTGACTTTC. Translating gives CASSLWDRGSSGANVLTF.

The V call is TRBV2, the J call TRBJ1-5; D gene ambiguous. The CDR3 extends over 13 amino acids. In germline, CDR1 is SNHLY, CDR2 FYNNEI. V lost 7 bases and J lost 2, with 9 bases in between. The CDR3 loop is CASNTRGNQPQHF. CDR3 coding DNA: TGTGCCAGCAACACTAGAGGCAATCAGCCCCAGCATTTT.

The V gene is TRBV7-2, the J gene TRBJ2-7; possibly TRBD1 for D (5 bases). CDR1 and CDR2 (germline): SGHTA, FQGNSA. Trimming cost V 4 bases and J 3 bases, with 10 bases left between them. The CDR3 has 13 residues. The DNA of the CDR3 is TGTGCCAGCAGCTCCTCTAGGGGCTACGAGCAGTACTTC. This encodes CASSSSRGYEQYF.

This clone was seen only once. The chain links TRBV2 to TRBJ1-1; 8 nucleotides match TRBD1. CDR3 length: 15 amino acids. Germline V gene sequence: CDR1 SNHLY, CDR2 FYNNEI. With V trimmed by 6 bases and J by 3 bases, 9 bases remained unmatched. CDR3 sequence reads: CASRVEDRVDTEAFF. CDR3 coding DNA: TGTGCCAGCAGAGTGGAGGACAGGGTCGACACTGAAGCTTTCTTT.

This chain connects TRBV6-1 to TRBJ2-3; D remains ambiguous. The germline V gene encodes CDR1 MNHNS and CDR2 SASEGT. The CDR3 totals 14 residues. V lost 2 bases and J lost 6, with 12 bases in between. The CDR3 nucleotides are TGTGCCAGCAGTGAACCCAGTCGGGTTGATACGCAGTATTTT. Encoded protein: CASSEPSRVDTQYF.

This clone was counted a single time. The rearrangement links TRBV6-5 to TRBJ1-1, with D hard to call. V was trimmed by 6 bases and J by 2 bases, leaving 16 bases between them. CDR1 and CDR2 from the germline V gene are MNHEY and SVGAGI. The CDR3 consists of 15 residues. The chain's CDR3 is CASSKEYTANTEAFF. CDR3 nucleotides: TGTGCCAGCAGCAAGGAGTACACGGCAAACACTGAAGCTTTCTTT.

The rearrangement uses TRBV5-5 and TRBJ2-3, with D uncertain. Germline V CDR1 and CDR2: SGHKS, YYEKEE (reference sequence). V was trimmed by 5 bases and J by 0 bases, leaving 7 bases between them. The CDR3 sequence is 13 residues long. CDR3 DNA: TGTGCCAGCAGTCCTACTAGCACAGATACGCAGTATTTT. As protein: CASSPTSTDTQYF.

The chain has TRBV7-9 and TRBJ2-4, with D maybe TRBD2 (6 bases). This CDR3 is 15 amino acids long. V was cut by 5 bases and J by 3 bases, with 14 bases left in between. Germline assignment: CDR1 SEHNR and CDR2 FQNEAQ (reference sequence). The CDR3 spells CASSPRGFSKNIQYF. The CDR3 nucleotides read TGTGCCAGCAGCCCCCGGGGGTTTAGCAAAAACATTCAGTACTTC.

CDR3 residues: CASRRQGKGNQPQHF. Written as DNA, the CDR3 is TGTGCCAGCAGGAGACAGGGAAAGGGCAATCAGCCCCAGCATTTT. The chain is built from TRBV27 and TRBJ1-5, with 7 bases that match TRBD1. The CDR3 covers 15 residues. Germline V gene sequence: CDR1 MNHEY, CDR2 SMNVEV (reference sequence). V shed 6 bases and J 2 bases; nucleotides not matched to a gene: 7.

The CDR3 reads CASSLGQGNQPQHF. For the CDR3, the DNA is TGTGCCAGCAGCCTGGGACAGGGAAATCAGCCCCAGCATTTT. This chain uses TRBV6-5 with TRBJ1-5, with 9 bases that match TRBD1. From germline, CDR1 is MNHEY and CDR2 SVGAGI. After removal of 6 bases from V and 4 bases from J, the junction contained 4 bases not matched to a gene. This CDR3 has 14 amino acids.

The CDR3 DNA reads TGCGCCAGCAGCCAAAGGACGGCCCTAGCGGGAGGGCTCTACGAGCAGTACTTC. Translating it yields CASSQRTALAGGLYEQYF. This rearrangement joins TRBV4-1 to TRBJ2-7, with 12 bases identical to TRBD2. The CDR3 covers 18 residues. Trimming took 2 bases from V and 3 from J; bases not matched to a gene: 11. CDR1 is MGHRA, CDR2 YSYEKL, per germline.

The chain employs TRBV7-9 and TRBJ2-3; D is unclear. Germline values: CDR1 SEHNR, CDR2 FQNEAQ (reference sequence). V dropped 3 bases and J dropped 14 bases, with 6 bases sitting between them. This CDR3 spans 9 amino acids. CDR3 DNA sequence: TGTGCCAGCAGCTTCCCTCCGTATTTT. Translating gives CASSFPPYF.

Concerning this clone itself: This sample includes further DNA sequences coding for the same CDR3. V gene TRBV27 combines with J gene TRBJ2-3, with D perhaps TRBD1 (5 bases). V was trimmed by 5 bases and J by 7 bases, leaving 10 bases between them. The germline V gene encodes CDR1 MNHEY and CDR2 SMNVEV (reference sequence). This CDR3 is built from 12 residues. The CDR3 loop reads CASSLQGNTQYF. The CDR3 DNA sequence: TGTGCCAGCAGTCTTCAGGGAAATACGCAGTATTTT.

The chain joins TRBV30 to TRBJ2-3, with 7 nucleotides matching TRBD2. The CDR3 covers 12 residues. CDR1 and CDR2 from the germline V gene are GTSNPN and SVGIG (reference sequence). Trimming removed 2 bases from V and 8 bases from J; junction bases left unmatched: 4. CDR3 amino acids: CAWSKIAGTQYF. The CDR3 region has the DNA TGTGCCTGGAGTAAAATAGCGGGTACGCAGTATTTT.

The chain carries TRBV6-4 and TRBJ2-1; 9 nucleotides align to TRBD2. There are 15 residues in the CDR3. V lost 4 bases, J lost 8 bases, and 9 bases stayed unmatched. Germline V CDR1 and CDR2: MRHNA, SNTAGT. The CDR3 DNA follows: TGTGCCAGCAGTGGCATAGCGGGAGAACAGCATGAGCAGTTCTTC. Translated: CASSGIAGEQHEQFF.